This T cell receptor beta chain stems from a study of beta chain features in type 1 diabetes (dated by TCRdb to 2016 to 2018). About the study as a whole: Mean age, gender distribution, total cell number and subset yield were not different between patients and healthy donors. The study compared the TCRB repertoires of sorted circulating CD4+ T cell subsets in recently diagnosed type 1 diabetes patients with those in matched healthy donors. A total of around 110,000,000 sorted cells were examined across all samples, and RNA yield correlated strongly with the number of cells per subset. Regulatory and stem cell-like memory subsets were obtained from only 8 patients and about 8 healthy donors, while naive and central memory subsets were obtained from all 30 or so donors.

Overall study outcomes, separate from this receptor: Naive, central memory and regulatory TCRB repertoires appeared to be more alike among patients than among healthy donors. Because cDNA was sequenced instead of genomic DNA, highly expressing activated cells could be over-represented, though the groups showed no difference in activation or CD3 levels. At VDJ recombination sites, patients with type 1 diabetes made fewer insertions and deleted more nucleotides, a pattern implying thymic rearrangement abnormalities. PCR might favor shorter templates, but patient and control samples were amplified and corrected together, so any skew would affect both groups equally. Only small numbers of individuals were included in the HLA sub-analyses, which left unresolved whether HLA type had any influence on TCRB rearrangement. A moderate but significant shortening of TCRB CDR3 length was observed in type 1 diabetes patients in all four CD4+ subsets.

This clone has just a few counts. It lacks a known antigen. No per-base quality is available; no much larger clone lies one base away. Looking up the germline V gene (reference sequence) yields CDR1 LNHDA and CDR2 SQIVND. V lost 3 bases and J lost 4 bases; the stretch between them is 9 bases long. The CDR3 contains 14 residues, cysteine and phenylalanine counted. Here the CDR3 DNA is all that survives: 42 bases in frame from base 1. Each donor gave one peripheral blood draw, averaging roughly 100 mL, which was collected into heparinised tubes. Naive, central memory, regulatory and stem cell-like memory CD4+ T cells were sorted on a BD FACSAria II using a panel including CD45RO, CCR7, CD25, CD127, CD95 and CD27. A purity above 98% was achieved for all sorted populations. PBMCs were isolated immediately by Lymphoprep density gradient centrifugation and stained directly without culture. To minimize batch effects, samples were stained and sorted in pairs, one healthy donor with one patient per experiment.

The High Capacity cDNA Reverse Transcription Kit was used to reverse transcribe all of the isolated RNA, meaning that expressed TCRB transcripts were what got sequenced. Deep immunoSEQ sequencing was applied to naive, central memory and regulatory T cell samples, giving an average of about 3.6 million total reads per sample. After sorted cells were lysed in RLT buffer, RNA was extracted with DNase-treated RNeasy Micro or Mini kits, with the choice depending on cell number. To prevent cross-contamination, every cell subset was processed on its own, while patient and healthy donor samples were processed together. Using the immunoSEQ multiplex PCR, TCRB sequences were amplified from cDNA into 87-bp fragments spanning the CDR3 region. Sequencing of the amplicons was done on the Illumina HiSeq platform. In the source study's methods: PCR bias was computationally corrected using synthetic template baselines, reads within Hamming distance 2 were collapsed, and singletons that could not be merged were discarded. By aligning reads against IMGT, V, D and J genes, CDR3 length, and insertions or deletions at six rearrangement sites were assigned. Within each subset, clonotype counts were normalized to the number of sorted cells before true diversity and Gini coefficients were calculated with the tcR R package. The overlap coefficient, calculated on TCRB nucleotide sequences, was used to measure repertoire sharing. As a proxy for the pre-selection repertoire, out-of-frame TCRB sequences from naive cells were analyzed. TCRdb's version of the immuneACCESS table is confined to in-frame rearrangements and falls short of the full clone set. An unresolved V gene accounts for under half of the shortfall where checked; the remainder is of unknown origin. V and J calls and clone size come straight from that table; D and trimming were deduced from the DNA. The sample contains about 410,000 clones, about 15% of them found a single time. Roughly 0.038% of the sample goes to the ten largest clones.

Sequencing used naive CD4+ T cells from blood. The cell subset or site label, read with the paper, signifies: true naive CD4+ T cells. The chain employs TRBV19 and TRBJ1-4; no confident D gene assignment can be made. This sequence was found in a man aged 30 to 45 in good health. The sequenced DNA: TGTGCCAGTAGTATGTCGGAACGTAATGAAAAACTGTTTTTT. The resulting protein is CASSMSERNEKLFF.